This T cell receptor beta chain is from a study of CD8+CD57+ T cells in acquired aplastic anemia. Overall study context: The DNA of sorted CD4+ and CD8+ cells averaged roughly 3 ug. General study results and limits: Both patients and controls carried the same twenty-nine CD8+ CDR3 sequences.

Genomic DNA acted as the template from which TCR beta VDJ combination and CDR3 sequence profiling were carried out. TCRdb passed the reads through MiXCR, listing each CDR3 protein once. The sample consists of about 180,000 distinct CDR3 sequences, 35% to 50% of them appearing once. This clonotype was seen many times. Its antigen remains unidentified. This CDR3 comprises 19 residues. Trimming took 1 base from V and 0 from J, leaving 18 bases between them. Germline V gene sequence: CDR1 KGHDR, CDR2 SFDVKD. This clonotype originated in a human donor in good health. Sequencing input: sorted CD4+, CD8+, or CD8+CD57+ T cells (not recorded which) from PBMCs. The chain combines TRBV24-1 with TRBJ1-5, with D unclear. The CDR3 region has the DNA TGTGCCACCAGTGATTTAGCGAGAACCGGGTTCTATAGCAATCAGCCCCAGCATTTT. Amino acid sequence: CATSDLARTGFYSNQPQHF.